Described below is a single TCR beta chain sequence and its context. Its antigen remains unidentified. This record comes from a study of OX40 agonist ivuxolimab in advanced cancers. Study-wide results and caveats: CD8+ T cells (on average) carried more expanded clones than CD4+ T cells.

Per the germline V gene, CDR1 is ENHRY and CDR2 is SYGVKD. The CDR3 length is 15 residues. Trimming removed 0 bases from V and 0 bases from J, with 8 bases in between. Libraries were prepared by immunoSEQ multiplex PCR; TCRdb keeps only in-frame clonotypes and omits some of them. The profile shows about 32,000 clones, 75% to 85% of them singletons. The chain couples TRBV10-3 to TRBJ1-1; no reliable D call. The source was CD4+ or CD8+ T cells sorted from blood, collected in a trial of the OX40 agonist ivuxolimab. The receptor comes from an adult with an advanced solid tumor such as melanoma, head and neck, liver or kidney cancer. Here the CDR3 DNA reads TGTGCCATCAGTGAGTCCGGACGGTTGAACACTGAAGCTTTCTTT. Translated: CAISESGRLNTEAFF.